This T cell receptor (beta chain) was sequenced in a study of blood T cell repertoires in COVID-19. Across the whole study: Donors in the United States, Italy and Spain gave samples during acute or convalescent COVID-19. T cells, B-cell-depleted T cells, or PBMCs provided the cDNA or gDNA that served as material.

Original methodology: Scientists estimated how many nucleated cells there were by amplifying reference gene primers. Sequenced by immunoSEQ multiplex PCR; TCRdb stores in-frame clones only, minus some. The V and J calls and clone size are taken from that table; D and trimming were inferred from the DNA. The sample shows about 350,000 clones, about nine tenths of them seen only once. The Seattle patients, enrolled during active infection, were followed longitudinally. Between the trimmed V and J ends, which lost 7 bases and 4 bases, there was a span of 7 bases. This CDR3 comprises 12 residues. Germline loops: CDR1 SNHLY, CDR2 FYNNEI. As regards this clone: Other DNA variants within this sample encode the same CDR3.

Input material: peripheral blood. The gene calls are TRBV2 and TRBJ1-4; D is perhaps TRBD1 (5 bases). The receptor comes from a woman aged 70-85 years with COVID-19, enrolled during active disease. The DNA for the CDR3 is TGTGCCAGCATGGGGGGTAATGAAAAACTGTTTTTT. This translates into CASMGGNEKLFF.